This T cell receptor (beta chain) emerged from a study of lymphopenia after photon versus proton radiotherapy. CDR1 and CDR2 (germline): SGHVS, FNYEAQ. The CDR3 runs 13 residues. V shed 5 bases, J shed 2 bases, and the junction held 0 bases outside the gene matches. Note on this clone: The antigen remains undetermined.

General observations from the study: Oligoclonal CD8+ Temra expansion after nadir drove photon patients' diversity drop.

Measured with immunoSEQ multiplex PCR; TCRdb has only the in-frame clones, and not every one. In the table there are about 70,000 clones, approximately 87% of which are singletons. V is TRBV7-6 and J is TRBJ1-5; 7 bases align to TRBD1. This material consisted of peripheral blood, taken from a patient treated with proton-based radiotherapy. The receptor comes from a man older than 75 with esophageal cancer. The DNA for the CDR3 is TGTGCCAGCAGCGGACAGGGCAATCAGCCCCAGCATTTT. Its translation is CASSGQGNQPQHF.